This T cell receptor (beta chain) originates from a study of post-analysis software for immune sequencing data. About the study: There were relapsing-remitting, secondary progressive and progressive-relapsing multiple sclerosis among the disease courses included. Whole-study findings and limits: With TRBV5-6, TRBV5-1 and TRBV20-1 included, about five TRBV segments were more frequent in patients than in controls. Under F measure analysis, samples from one preparation batch co-clustered strongly. Among multiple sclerosis patients, normalized Chao1 diversity was significantly below that of controls.

The V gene's germline CDR1 is KGHDR and CDR2 SFDVKD. The CDR3 contains 17 residues. V was pared by 4 bases and J by 4 bases, with 6 bases of the junction left unmatched. Only a few counts were recorded for this clonotype. Antigen specificity is unknown. Unique molecular identifiers were built into the TCR beta cDNA libraries. TCRdb called the PCR reads again in MiXCR, with one record for every CDR3 protein. The table has hundreds of thousands of distinct CDR3 sequences, 44% seen once; the top ten hold roughly 1.8%. Sequenced input: blood. This chain connects TRBV24-1 to TRBJ2-1; 13 nucleotides agree with TRBD2. This sequence originates from a girl between 5 and 17 years old with multiple sclerosis. CDR3 residues: CATSDTWTSGSYNEQFF. The CDR3 coding sequence is TGTGCCACCAGTGACACCTGGACTAGCGGGAGTTACAATGAGCAGTTCTTC.